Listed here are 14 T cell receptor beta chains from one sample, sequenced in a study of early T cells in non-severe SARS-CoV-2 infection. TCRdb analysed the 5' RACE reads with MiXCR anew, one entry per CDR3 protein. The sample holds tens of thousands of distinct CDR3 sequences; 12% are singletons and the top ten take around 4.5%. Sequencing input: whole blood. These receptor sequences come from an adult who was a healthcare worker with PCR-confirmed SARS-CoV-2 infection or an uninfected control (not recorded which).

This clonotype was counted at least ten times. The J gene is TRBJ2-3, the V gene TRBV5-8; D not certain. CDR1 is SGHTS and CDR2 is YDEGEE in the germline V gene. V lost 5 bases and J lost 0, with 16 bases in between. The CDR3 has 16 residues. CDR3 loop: CASSMIYSSSTDTQYF. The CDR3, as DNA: TGTGCCAGCAGTATGATATACTCCTCTAGCACAGATACGCAGTATTTT.

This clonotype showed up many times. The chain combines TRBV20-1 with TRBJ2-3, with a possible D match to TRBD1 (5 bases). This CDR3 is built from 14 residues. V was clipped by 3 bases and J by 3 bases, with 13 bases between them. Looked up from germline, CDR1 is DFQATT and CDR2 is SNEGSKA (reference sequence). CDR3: CSASQPGQTDTQYF. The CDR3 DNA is TGCAGTGCTAGTCAGCCAGGGCAGACAGATACGCAGTATTTT.

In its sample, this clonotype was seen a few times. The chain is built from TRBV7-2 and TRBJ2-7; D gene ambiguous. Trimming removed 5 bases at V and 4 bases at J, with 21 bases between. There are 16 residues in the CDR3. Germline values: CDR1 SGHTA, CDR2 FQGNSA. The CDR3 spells CASSTLTPTWQYEQYF. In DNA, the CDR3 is TGTGCCAGCAGCACCCTAACTCCGACATGGCAGTACGAGCAGTACTTC.

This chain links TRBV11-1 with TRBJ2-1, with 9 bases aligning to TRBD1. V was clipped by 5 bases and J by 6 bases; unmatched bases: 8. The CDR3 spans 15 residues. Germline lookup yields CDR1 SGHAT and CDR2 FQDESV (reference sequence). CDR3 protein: CASSLGGTGSNEQFF. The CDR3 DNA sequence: TGTGCCAGCAGCCTAGGAGGGACAGGGAGCAATGAGCAGTTCTTC.

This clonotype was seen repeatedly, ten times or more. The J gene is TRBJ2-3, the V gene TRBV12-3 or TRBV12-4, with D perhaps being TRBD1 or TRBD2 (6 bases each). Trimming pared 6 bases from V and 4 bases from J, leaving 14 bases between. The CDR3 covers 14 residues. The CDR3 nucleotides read TGTGCCAGCAGGGAGAGGGGGGCTTCAGATACGCAGTATTTT. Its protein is CASRERGASDTQYF.

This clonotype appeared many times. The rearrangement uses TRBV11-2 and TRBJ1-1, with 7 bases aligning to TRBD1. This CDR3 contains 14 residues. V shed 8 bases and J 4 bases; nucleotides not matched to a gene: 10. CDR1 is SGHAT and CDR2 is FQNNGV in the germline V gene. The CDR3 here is CASGRTGPRTEAFF. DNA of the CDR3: TGTGCCAGCGGGAGGACAGGCCCACGCACTGAAGCTTTCTTT.

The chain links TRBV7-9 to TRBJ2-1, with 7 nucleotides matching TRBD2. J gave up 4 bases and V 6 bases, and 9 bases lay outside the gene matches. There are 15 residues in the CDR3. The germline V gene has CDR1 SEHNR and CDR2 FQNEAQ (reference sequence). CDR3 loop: CASSPGGSSYNEQFF. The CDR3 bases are TGTGCCAGCAGTCCCGGGGGGAGCTCTTACAATGAGCAGTTCTTC.

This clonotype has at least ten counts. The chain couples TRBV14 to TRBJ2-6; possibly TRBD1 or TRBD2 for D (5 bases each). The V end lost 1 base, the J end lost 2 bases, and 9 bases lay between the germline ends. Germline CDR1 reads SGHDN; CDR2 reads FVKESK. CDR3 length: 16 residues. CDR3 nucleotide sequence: TGTGCCAGCAGCCAAGTACGGGGACCTGGGGCCAACGTCCTGACTTTC. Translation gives CASSQVRGPGANVLTF. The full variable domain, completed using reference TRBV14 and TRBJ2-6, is EAGVTQFPSHSVIEKGQTVTLRCDPISGHDNLYWYRRVMGKEIKFLLHFVKESKQDESGMPNNRFLAERTGGTYSTLKVQPAELEDSGVYFCASSQVRGPGANVLTFGAGSRLTVL.

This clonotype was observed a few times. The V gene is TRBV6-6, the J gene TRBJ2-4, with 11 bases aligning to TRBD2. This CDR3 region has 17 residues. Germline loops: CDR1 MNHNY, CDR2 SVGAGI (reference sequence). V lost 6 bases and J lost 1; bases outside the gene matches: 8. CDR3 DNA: TGTGCCAGCAGCCCAGTGACTAGCGGGAATGCCAAAAACATTCAGTACTTC. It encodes CASSPVTSGNAKNIQYF.

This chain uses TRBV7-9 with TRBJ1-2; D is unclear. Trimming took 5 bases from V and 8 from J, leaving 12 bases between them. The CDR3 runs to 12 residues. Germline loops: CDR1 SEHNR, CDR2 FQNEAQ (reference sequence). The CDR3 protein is CASSLNTEGYTF. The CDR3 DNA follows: TGTGCCAGCAGCCTAAACACTGAGGGCTACACCTTC.

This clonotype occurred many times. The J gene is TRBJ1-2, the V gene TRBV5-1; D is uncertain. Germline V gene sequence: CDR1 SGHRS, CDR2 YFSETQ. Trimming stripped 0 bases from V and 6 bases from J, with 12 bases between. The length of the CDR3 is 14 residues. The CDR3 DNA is TGCGCCAGCAGCTTGGACCCAGCGTTAGATGGCTACACCTTC. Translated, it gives CASSLDPALDGYTF.

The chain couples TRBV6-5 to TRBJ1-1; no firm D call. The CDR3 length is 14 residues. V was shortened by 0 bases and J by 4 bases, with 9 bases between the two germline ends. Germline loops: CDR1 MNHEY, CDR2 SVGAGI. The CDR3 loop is CASSYSSRSTEAFF. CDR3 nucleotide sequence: TGTGCCAGCAGTTACTCGTCCCGGAGCACTGAAGCTTTCTTT.

The CDR3 region has the DNA TGTGCCAGCAGCCCGGGACAGGCCTCTTCGAACTATGGCTACACCTTC. This translates into CASSPGQASSNYGYTF. V usage is TRBV7-9 and J usage is TRBJ1-2, with 8 bases lining up with TRBD1. CDR3 size: 16 residues. The J segment lost 2 bases and the V segment lost 5 bases, leaving 10 bases of the junction unmatched. Germline V lookup: CDR1 SEHNR, CDR2 FQNEAQ (reference sequence).

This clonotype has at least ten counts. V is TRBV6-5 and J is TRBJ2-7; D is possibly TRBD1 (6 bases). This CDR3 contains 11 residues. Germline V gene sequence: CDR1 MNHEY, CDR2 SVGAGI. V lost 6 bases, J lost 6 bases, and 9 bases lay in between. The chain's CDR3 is CASRQGTEQYF. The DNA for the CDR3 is TGTGCCAGCAGACAGGGAACCGAGCAGTACTTC.